This entry describes one T cell receptor (beta chain). This clone was counted once. No antigen is known for it. The input lacks base qualities; no much larger clone sits a single base away. This specimen belongs to a study of shared clonotypes between healthy human individuals (dated by TCRdb to 2020 to 2022). For context, the study as a whole: Two women and a few men aged 18 to 49 years were included in the cohort. For each donor, CD4 naive and CD4 memory were each given three plates, CD8 naive was given two plates, and CD8 memory was given one plate. Blood TCR repertoires of roughly 5 healthy adults were deeply sequenced to estimate repertoire size and the extent of clonotype sharing between individuals. Different laboratories and diverse techniques were used to prepare libraries and sequence TCR repertoires, to increase sequencing depth and limit assay-specific biases. Leukapheresis yielded between about 0.9 and 8.9 billion PBMCs per donor.

The paper's findings and limits, for the study overall: Clonotypes shared by all four sorted-subset donors showed higher generation probabilities than non-shared clonotypes. Pairwise subsampling indicated that sequencing depth was expected to affect the degree of clonotype sharing among donors. Because the study included only a small number of donors, the genetic and exposure-history diversity represented was limited. Even with the large sequencing depth, rarefaction of the sorted-subset datasets indicated that sequencing was incomplete. When four donors were compared, the shared fraction of clonotypes was about 5.5% for naive CD4, over 3% for naive CD8, 2.3% for memory CD4, and under 0.5% for memory CD8. Only blood was sampled, and tissue TCR repertoires likely differ from those in blood. Estimated clonotype richness was generally larger for naive than for memory subsets.

TCR CDR3 regions were amplified from genomic DNA by multiplex PCR using the deep immunoSEQ assay. Extracted genomic DNA from each cell subset was spread evenly across all wells of several immunoSEQ 96-well plates, with each plate serving as a replicate. For sorted subsets, approximately 190 ng of genomic DNA, equivalent to around 30,000 T cell genomes, went into each replicate PCR. Purified libraries were quantified with a Qubit 3.0 fluorometer, sized on a Bioanalyzer 2100, and re-quantified with the KAPA Library Quantification kit. Every immunoSEQ 96-well plate was sequenced on a dedicated single-read 150-cycle Illumina NextSeq 550 flow cell. In the source study's methods: Because only junctional sequences without quality scores were contained in the immunoSEQ output, filtering matching that applied to full-length reads could not be performed. Sequences were annotated with PyIR, a Python wrapper for IgBLAST v1.9, using IMGT germline references to assign V/J genes and CDR3. Reads with weak V/J assignments (E-value above 1e-6), missing CDR3, stop codons, out-of-frame junctions, or ambiguous translated residues were removed. V3J clonotypes were defined as sequences sharing an identical inferred V gene, J gene, and CDR3 amino acid sequence. Percentage overlap between repertoires was computed as shared unique clonotypes divided by the size of the smaller repertoire. Richness of each repertoire was evaluated using RTK rarefaction, the Chao1 estimator, and Recon v2.1 estimates of unobserved clonotypes. Generation probabilities were computed with OLGA for all TCRbeta clonotypes obtained by the gDNA method from a handful of donors. TCRdb limited this immuneACCESS table to in-frame rearrangements with V and J called. A share of clones is missing; checked studies link under half to unresolved V genes, and the rest is unexplained. D and trimming come from the DNA, and the V and J calls and clone size come from that table. This sample comprises roughly 2 million clones, 85% to 95% of them detected only once. 1.1% of the sample is in the top ten clones.

CD8 naive samples were CD45RO-negative cells positively selected for CCR7, giving a CD45RA+CCR7+ population that excluded TemRA cells. Donors were healthy HIV-negative adults with no recently reported acute infections or vaccinations. All donors were Caucasian adults living in Nashville, Tennessee, USA. Blood was obtained by leukapheresis, after which PBMCs were separated by Ficoll-Histopaque density gradient centrifugation and cryopreserved in liquid nitrogen vapor phase. Analytical flow cytometry was used to check the purity and quantity of each magnetically sorted T cell population. From each sorted fraction, genomic DNA was isolated and quantified by UV absorbance on a Nanodrop 2000c. The CDR3 runs 11 residues from the cysteine to the phenylalanine. Only the CDR3 DNA stays, 33 bases, in frame from base 1. The germline V gene (reference sequence) supplies CDR1 DFQATT and CDR2 SNEGSKA.

The TCR comes from a man between 18 and 35 years old in good health. What was sequenced was naive CD8+ T cells sorted from blood. In the paper's terms, the cell subset or site label means: CD45RA+CCR7+. In this chain, TRBV20-1 is recombined with TRBJ1-2; no D gene can be assigned with confidence. The nucleotide sequence is TGCGTCGGGGAGGTTCTCTCTGGCTACACCTTC. Its protein is CVGEVLSGYTF.